These 13 T cell receptor beta chains originate from one sample sequenced in a study of cytomegalovirus exposure and HLA in healthy donors. PCR amplification relied on 60 Vbeta primers (plus 13 Jbeta primers). Clones were sequenced by immunoSEQ multiplex PCR, and TCRdb holds only the in-frame ones, with some missing. The data contain approximately 200,000 clones, approximately 85% of them seen just once; the ten biggest clones take up about 2.3%. The sample comprised PBMCs. These receptor sequences come from a woman between 45 and 65 years old in good health and CMV-seronegative.

V is TRBV19 and J is TRBJ1-3; 7 bases are shared with TRBD1. This CDR3 has 15 residues. Germline lookup yields CDR1 LNHDA and CDR2 SQIVND (reference sequence). Trimming at V came to 6 bases and at J to 1 base, leaving 6 bases not matched to a gene. For the CDR3, the DNA is TGTGCCAGTAGCCCCAACAGGGGATCTGGAAACACCATATATTTT. The encoded protein is CASSPNRGSGNTIYF.

The V gene is TRBV27, the J gene TRBJ2-2; 8 bases are shared with TRBD1. V was pared by 6 bases and J by 6 bases, with 9 bases of the junction left unmatched. Germline CDR1 reads MNHEY; CDR2 reads SMNVEV (reference sequence). The CDR3 contains 15 residues. Here the CDR3 reads CASRGQGQGPGELFF. The DNA of the CDR3 is TGTGCCAGCAGGGGGCAAGGACAGGGCCCCGGGGAGCTGTTTTTT.

The V and J genes are TRBV5-1 and TRBJ2-1; a weak D match, TRBD2 (6 bases). Germline CDR1 reads SGHRS; CDR2 reads YFSETQ. The CDR3 covers 15 residues. V was clipped by 0 bases and J by 5 bases, with 12 bases between them. Here the CDR3 DNA reads TGCGCCAGCAGCTTGGTAGTCGGGAGCCACAATGAGCAGTTCTTC. It specifies CASSLVVGSHNEQFF.

The rearrangement links TRBV28 to TRBJ2-7; possibly TRBD1 for D (6 bases). Germline lookup yields CDR1 MDHEN and CDR2 SYDVKM. The CDR3 covers 17 residues. V was cut by 8 bases and J by 3 bases, with 26 bases left in between. CDR3 protein: CASLTGPRDTSRYEQYF. The CDR3 coding sequence is TGTGCCAGCCTCACCGGGCCCAGGGACACCTCCCGCTACGAGCAGTACTTC.

The CDR3 sequence: CASTLQGALSTEAFF. The CDR3 DNA is TGTGCCAGTACCCTACAGGGGGCGCTGAGCACTGAAGCTTTCTTT. The rearrangement uses TRBV19 and TRBJ1-1, with TRBD1 identical over 9 bases. Germline V gene lookup returns CDR1 LNHDA and CDR2 SQIVND (reference sequence). The CDR3 loop spans 15 amino acids. Trimming removed 7 bases from V and 4 bases from J; junction bases left unmatched: 10. Combining the CDR3 with reference TRBV19 and TRBJ1-1 gives the whole variable domain DGGITQSPKYLFRKEGQNVTLSCEQNLNHDAMYWYRQDPGQGLRLIYYSQIVNDFQKGDIAEGYSVSREKKESFPLTVTSAQKNPTAFYLCASTLQGALSTEAFFGQGTRLTVV.

The chain's CDR3 is CASSLRGLAGVQETQYF. The CDR3 coding sequence is TGTGCCAGCAGTTTAAGGGGGCTAGCGGGAGTCCAAGAGACCCAGTACTTC. V usage is TRBV28 and J usage is TRBJ2-5, with 10 bases aligning to TRBD2. Trimming at V came to 2 bases and at J to 1 base, leaving 7 bases not matched to a gene. Germline V gene lookup returns CDR1 MDHEN and CDR2 SYDVKM. The CDR3 is 17 residues long.

The genes are TRBV6-4 and TRBJ2-1, with 7 nucleotides matching TRBD2. The CDR3 is 15 amino acids. Germline CDR1 reads MRHNA; CDR2 reads SNTAGT. J gave up 2 bases and V 0 bases, and 1 base lay outside the gene matches. This CDR3 is CASSDSGTTYNEQFF. The CDR3 bases are TGTGCCAGCAGTGACTCAGGGACTACCTACAATGAGCAGTTCTTC.

The CDR3 here is CASSDPRGRGGEQYF. CDR3 nucleotide sequence: TGTGCCAGCAGTGATCCCAGGGGGCGCGGCGGCGAGCAGTACTTC. The chain recombines TRBV28 with TRBJ2-7; 8 bases match TRBD1. Germline assignment: CDR1 MDHEN and CDR2 SYDVKM. The junction had 12 bases not matched to a gene; V was cut back by 5 bases and J by 6 bases. This CDR3 is built from 15 residues. Looking up the rest from reference TRBV28 and TRBJ2-7 gives the full variable domain: DVKVTQSSRYLVKRTGEKVFLECVQDMDHENMFWYRQDPGLGLRLIYFSYDVKMKEKGDIPEGYSVSREKKERFSLILESASTNQTSMYLCASSDPRGRGGEQYFGPGTRLTVT.

The J gene is TRBJ2-1, the V gene TRBV7-9; 9 bases match TRBD2. V gave up 7 bases and J gave up 1 base; unmatched junction bases: 5. Germline CDR1 and CDR2: SEHNR and FQNEAQ (reference sequence). CDR3 length: 15 residues. CDR3 bases: TGTGCCAGCACCCCGACTAGCGGATCCTACAATGAGCAGTTCTTC. This translates into CASTPTSGSYNEQFF.

The chain has TRBV7-9 and TRBJ2-7; weak D call: TRBD2 (7 bases). The germline gives CDR1 SEHNR, CDR2 FQNEAQ (reference sequence). Between the trimmed V and J ends, which lost 6 bases and 6 bases, there was a span of 24 bases. CDR3 size: 16 residues. This CDR3 reads CASSPPGGGSKVEQYF. For the CDR3, the DNA is TGTGCCAGCAGTCCTCCGGGGGGCGGGAGTAAAGTCGAGCAGTACTTC.

The genes are TRBV18 and TRBJ2-1; maybe TRBD1 (6 bases). V lost 4 bases and J 1 base, leaving 14 bases between the germline ends. Germline V lookup: CDR1 KGHSH, CDR2 LQKENI. The CDR3 is 16 residues long. The CDR3 coding sequence is TGTGCCAGCTCACGACGGATACAGGGTTCCTACAATGAGCAGTTCTTC. Protein sequence: CASSRRIQGSYNEQFF. Combining the CDR3 with reference TRBV18 and TRBJ2-1 gives the whole variable domain NAGVMQNPRHLVRRRGQEARLRCSPMKGHSHVYWYRQLPEEGLKFMVYLQKENIIDESGMPKERFSAEFPKEGPSILRIQQVVRGDSAAYFCASSRRIQGSYNEQFFGPGTRLTVL.

The V call is TRBV30, the J call TRBJ2-7, with a possible D match to TRBD1 (6 bases). The V gene lost 4 bases and the J gene lost 6 bases, with 22 bases spanning the gap. The CDR3 loop spans 15 amino acids. Germline lookup yields CDR1 GTSNPN and CDR2 SVGIG (reference sequence). The CDR3 DNA reads TGTGCCTGGATAGGGGGAGCGTCCCCGCCCTCCGAGCAGTACTTC. The encoded protein is CAWIGGASPPSEQYF.

Comment on this clone: The junction differs from germline at one of its ends, possibly a read error. CDR3 nucleotide sequence: TGTGCCAGCAGTGAAATTGTGCAGGGGGCGTCAGCTTCCTTT. Its protein product is CASSEIVQGASASF. The chain links TRBV6-1 to TRBJ1-1, with 8 positions matching TRBD1. Per the germline V gene, CDR1 is MNHNS and CDR2 is SASEGT. The CDR3 consists of 14 residues.